These 16 T cell receptor beta chains originate from one sample sequenced in a study of blood T cell repertoires in COVID-19. Profiling relied on immunoSEQ multiplex PCR, and the TCRdb table lists in-frame clones only, not all of them. The sample includes about 210,000 clones, 80% to 90% seen only once; the top ten take roughly 2.7%. Sequenced material: peripheral blood. The receptors here all came from a woman aged 40 to 50 with active or convalescent COVID-19.

The CDR3 protein is CSVEEVSGGAAGYTF. Here the CDR3 DNA reads TGCAGCGTTGAAGAGGTCTCAGGGGGCGCCGCTGGCTACACCTTC. The genes are TRBV29-1 and TRBJ1-2, with 8 bases fitting TRBD1. Germline V gene sequence: CDR1 SQVTM, CDR2 ANQGSEA. V gave up 0 bases and J gave up 7 bases; unmatched junction bases: 10. The CDR3 totals 15 residues. The full variable domain, its missing parts supplied by reference TRBV29-1 and TRBJ1-2, is SAVISQKPSRDICQRGTSLTIQCQVDSQVTMMFWYRQQPGQSLTLIATANQGSEATYESGFVIDKFPISRPNLTFSTLTVSNMSPEDSSIYLCSVEEVSGGAAGYTFGSGTRLTVV.

This clone has just one count. The chain couples TRBV7-2 to TRBJ1-2; D is uncertain. Germline CDR1 is SGHTA and CDR2 is FQGNSA. The CDR3 runs 15 residues. V lost 5 bases and J lost 0, with 13 bases in between. The CDR3 bases are TGTGCCAGCAGCCCGGAGCCGAGTCCTAACTATGGCTACACCTTC. Amino acid sequence: CASSPEPSPNYGYTF. The full variable domain, in which reference TRBV7-2 and TRBJ1-2 provide the parts outside the CDR3, is GAGVSQSPSNKVTEKGKDVELRCDPISGHTALYWYRQSLGQGLEFLIYFQGNSAPDKSGLPSDRFSAERTGGSVSTLTIQRTQQEDSAVYLCASSPEPSPNYGYTFGSGTRLTVV.

The chain links TRBV24-1 to TRBJ2-5; 7 bases map to TRBD2. V lost 6 bases to trimming and J lost 3 bases; unmatched junction nucleotides: 0. Germline lookup yields CDR1 KGHDR and CDR2 SFDVKD. The CDR3 is 12 residues long. The CDR3 here is CATSRGEETQYF. In nucleotides, the CDR3 is TGTGCCACCAGTCGGGGGGAAGAGACCCAGTACTTC.

The chain uses TRBV29-1 and TRBJ2-1; D is possibly TRBD2 (6 bases). Germline loops: CDR1 SQVTM, CDR2 ANQGSEA. This CDR3 spans 8 amino acids. V was pared by 6 bases and J by 16 bases, with 10 bases between. CDR3 in amino acids: CSVDYKFF. The CDR3 DNA reads TGCAGCGTGGACTATAAATTCTTC.

This chain joins TRBV5-1 and TRBJ1-1; D gene ambiguous. This CDR3 comprises 14 residues. Trimming took off 4 bases at V and 1 base at J, with 11 bases between the two ends. Germline values: CDR1 SGHRS, CDR2 YFSETQ. CDR3 region: CASSTYPGNTEAFF. The DNA of the CDR3 is TGCGCCAGCAGCACATATCCAGGGAACACTGAAGCTTTCTTT.

The rearrangement joins TRBV2 to TRBJ2-5, with TRBD2 identical over 9 bases. CDR3 size: 16 residues. Unmatched junction bases numbered 5, after V lost 3 bases and J lost 0 bases. CDR1 and CDR2 (germline): SNHLY, FYNNEI. For the CDR3, the DNA is TGTGCCAGCAGTGAGTCCCTAGCGGGGTACCAAGAGACCCAGTACTTC. Its translation is CASSESLAGYQETQYF.

In regard to this clone: Sequence at one end of the junction differs from germline and may be a read error. This sequence joins TRBV7-2 and TRBJ1-6, with no clear D. This CDR3 contains 13 residues. CDR1 and CDR2 from the germline V gene are SGHTA and FQGNSA. CDR3 bases: TGTGTCAGCAGCTTAGGGCCCAATTCACCCCTCCACTTT. This sequence encodes CVSSLGPNSPLHF. Full variable domain (outside the CDR3, taken from reference TRBV7-2 and TRBJ1-6): GAGVSQSPSNKVTEKGKDVELRCDPISGHTALYWYRQSLGQGLEFLIYFQGNSAPDKSGLPSDRFSAERTGGSVSTLTIQRTQQEDSAVYLCVSSLGPNSPLHFGNGTRLTVT.

The rearrangement links TRBV7-8 to TRBJ2-7, with D possibly being TRBD2 (6 bases). The CDR3 totals 14 residues. Trimming left V 1 base short and J 1 base short, with 8 bases between. Germline V gene data show CDR1 as SGHVS and CDR2 as FQNEAQ. The chain's CDR3 is CASSLVGTSYEQYF. The CDR3 DNA reads TGTGCCAGCAGCTTAGTCGGGACTTCCTACGAGCAGTACTTC.

V is TRBV3-1 (or the pseudogene TRBV3-2) and J is TRBJ1-2; D may be TRBD1 (5 bases). V lost 1 base to trimming and J lost 8 bases, with 8 bases between them. Germline CDR1 reads LGHDT; CDR2 reads YNNKEL (reference sequence). This CDR3 has 12 residues. The CDR3 DNA follows: TGTGCCAGCAGCCAAGGGAGGGGCGGCTACACCTTC. Protein product: CASSQGRGGYTF.

The V call is TRBV6-5, the J call TRBJ1-1; TRBD1 might be the D (5 bases). V lost 0 bases, J lost 4 bases, and 12 bases lay in between. CDR3 size: 15 residues. Germline V gene lookup returns CDR1 MNHEY and CDR2 SVGAGI. This CDR3 is CASSYSSLGGTEAFF. DNA for the CDR3: TGTGCCAGCAGTTACTCGTCTTTGGGGGGCACTGAAGCTTTCTTT.

V is TRBV9 and J is TRBJ1-1; TRBD1 aligns across 9 bases. Trimming removed 4 bases from V and 5 bases from J; junction bases left unmatched: 9. The germline V gene encodes CDR1 SGDLS and CDR2 YYNGEE. The CDR3 has 15 residues. CDR3 bases: TGTGCCAGCAGCATCCAAGGGACAGGGATTACTGAAGCTTTCTTT. Translated: CASSIQGTGITEAFF.

This clone was observed once. The rearrangement joins TRBV5-1 to TRBJ2-7; possibly TRBD2 for D (5 bases). The CDR3 covers 14 residues. Germline CDR1 and CDR2: SGHRS and YFSETQ. V lost 2 bases, J lost 2 bases, and 11 bases lay in between. The CDR3 DNA follows: TGCGCCAGCAGCTTTCCCACGGGAACCTACGAGCAGTACTTC. Protein sequence: CASSFPTGTYEQYF.

In this sample, this clone turned up a few times. The chain joins TRBV24-1 to TRBJ1-5; 7 nucleotides agree with TRBD1. The CDR3 is made up of 14 amino acids. J lost 4 bases, V lost 5 bases, and 4 bases had no gene match. Germline V gene lookup returns CDR1 KGHDR and CDR2 SFDVKD. The CDR3 loop reads CATSATGRNQPQHF. The CDR3 DNA reads TGTGCCACCAGTGCGACAGGGCGTAATCAGCCCCAGCATTTT.

There are a few counts of this clone. V usage is TRBV24-1 and J usage is TRBJ2-7; 9 nucleotides line up with TRBD1. After removal of 3 bases from V and 6 bases from J, the junction contained 11 bases not matched to a gene. The germline CDR1 and CDR2 sequences are KGHDR and SFDVKD. The length of the CDR3 is 16 residues. CDR3 bases: TGTGCCACCAGTGATCTTCCATTACGGACAGGGGTCGAGCAGTACTTC. Translation gives CATSDLPLRTGVEQYF.

The V gene is TRBV5-6, the J gene TRBJ2-4, with 7 positions matching TRBD1. V shed 0 bases and J 6 bases; nucleotides not matched to a gene: 3. Germline V lookup: CDR1 SGHDT, CDR2 YYEEEE. This CDR3 contains 14 residues. The CDR3 DNA reads TGTGCCAGCAGCTTGGTGGGACAGAGAAACATTCAGTACTTC. Its translation is CASSLVGQRNIQYF.

The chain combines TRBV12-3 or TRBV12-4 with TRBJ2-5, with D perhaps matching TRBD2 (6 bases). The V end was cut by 7 bases, the J end by 4 bases, with 10 bases between. CDR3 length: 12 residues. CDR3: CASTREAETQYF. The CDR3 region has the DNA TGTGCCAGCACCAGGGAGGCAGAGACCCAGTACTTC.